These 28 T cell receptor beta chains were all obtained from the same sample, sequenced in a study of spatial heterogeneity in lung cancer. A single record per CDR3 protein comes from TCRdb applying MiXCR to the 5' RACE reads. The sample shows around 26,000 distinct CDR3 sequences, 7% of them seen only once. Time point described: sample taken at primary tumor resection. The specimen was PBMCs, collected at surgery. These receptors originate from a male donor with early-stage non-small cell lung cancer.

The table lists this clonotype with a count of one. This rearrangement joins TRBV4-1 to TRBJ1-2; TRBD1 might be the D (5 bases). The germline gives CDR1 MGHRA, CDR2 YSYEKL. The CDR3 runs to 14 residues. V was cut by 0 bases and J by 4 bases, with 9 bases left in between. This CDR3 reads CASSQDPTGYGYTF. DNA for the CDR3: TGCGCCAGCAGCCAAGATCCCACAGGCTATGGCTACACCTTC.

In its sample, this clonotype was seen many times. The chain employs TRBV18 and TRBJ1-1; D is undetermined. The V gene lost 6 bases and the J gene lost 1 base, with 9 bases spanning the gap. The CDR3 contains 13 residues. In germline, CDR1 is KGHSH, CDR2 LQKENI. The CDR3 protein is CASSPDQNTEAFF. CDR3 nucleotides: TGTGCCAGCTCCCCGGATCAGAACACTGAAGCTTTCTTT.

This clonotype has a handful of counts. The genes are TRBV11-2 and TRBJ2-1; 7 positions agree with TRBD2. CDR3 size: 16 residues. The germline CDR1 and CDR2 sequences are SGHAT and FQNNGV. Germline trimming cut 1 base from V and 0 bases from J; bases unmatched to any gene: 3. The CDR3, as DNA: TGTGCCAGCAGCTTAGCGGGAGGAGGCTCCTACAATGAGCAGTTCTTC. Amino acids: CASSLAGGGSYNEQFF.

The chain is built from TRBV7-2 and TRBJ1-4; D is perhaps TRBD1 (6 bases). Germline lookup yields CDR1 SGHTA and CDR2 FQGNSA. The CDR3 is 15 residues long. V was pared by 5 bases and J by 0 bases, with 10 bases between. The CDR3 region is CASSPRQATNEKLFF. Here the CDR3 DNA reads TGTGCCAGCAGCCCCAGACAGGCAACTAATGAAAAACTGTTTTTT.

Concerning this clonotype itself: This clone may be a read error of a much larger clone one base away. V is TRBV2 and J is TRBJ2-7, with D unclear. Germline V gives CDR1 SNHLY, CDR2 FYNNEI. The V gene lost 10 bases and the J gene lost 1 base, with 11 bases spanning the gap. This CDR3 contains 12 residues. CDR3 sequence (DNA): TGTGCCATCCGAGACATGTCCTACGAGCAGTACGTC. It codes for CAIRDMSYEQYV.

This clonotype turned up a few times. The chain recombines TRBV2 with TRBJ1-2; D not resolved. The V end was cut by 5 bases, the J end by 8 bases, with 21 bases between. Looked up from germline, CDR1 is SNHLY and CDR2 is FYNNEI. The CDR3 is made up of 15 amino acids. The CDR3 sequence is CASSPTRDPGWGYTF. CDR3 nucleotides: TGTGCCAGCAGTCCTACCCGGGATCCCGGCTGGGGCTACACCTTC.

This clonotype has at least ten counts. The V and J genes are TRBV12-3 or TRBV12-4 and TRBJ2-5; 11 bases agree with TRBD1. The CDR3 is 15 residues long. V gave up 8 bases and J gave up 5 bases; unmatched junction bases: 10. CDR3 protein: CASASGTGGRETQYF. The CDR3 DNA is TGTGCCAGCGCTTCTGGGACAGGGGGACGGGAGACCCAGTACTTC.

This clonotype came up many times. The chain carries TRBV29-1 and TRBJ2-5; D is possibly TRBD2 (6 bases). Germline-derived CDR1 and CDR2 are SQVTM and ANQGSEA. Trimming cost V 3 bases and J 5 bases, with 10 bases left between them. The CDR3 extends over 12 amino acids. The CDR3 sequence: CSVETRSETQYF. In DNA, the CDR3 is TGCAGCGTTGAGACTAGATCGGAGACCCAGTACTTC.

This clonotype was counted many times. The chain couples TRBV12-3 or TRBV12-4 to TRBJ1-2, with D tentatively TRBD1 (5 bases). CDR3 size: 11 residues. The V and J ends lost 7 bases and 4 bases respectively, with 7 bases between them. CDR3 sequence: CASNRGYGYTF. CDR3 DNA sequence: TGTGCCAGCAATAGGGGCTATGGCTACACCTTC.

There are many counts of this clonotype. CDR3 nucleotide sequence: TGCGCCAGCAGTGAGTCAGGCCTGCGGCCCCAGCATTTT. This codes for CASSESGLRPQHF. J is TRBJ1-5 and V is TRBV10-2, with no clear D. V was shortened by 0 bases and J by 9 bases, with 9 bases between the two germline ends. Looked up from germline, CDR1 is WSHSY and CDR2 is SAAADI. The CDR3 is 13 residues long.

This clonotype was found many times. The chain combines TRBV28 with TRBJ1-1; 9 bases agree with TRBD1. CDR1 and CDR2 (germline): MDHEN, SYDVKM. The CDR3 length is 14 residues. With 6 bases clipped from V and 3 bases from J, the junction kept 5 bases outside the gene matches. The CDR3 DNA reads TGTGCCAGCAGGTCCGGGACAGGGTACACTGAAGCTTTCTTT. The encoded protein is CASRSGTGYTEAFF.

This CDR3 reads CSASLGDYNEQFF. As DNA, the CDR3 is TGCAGTGCTAGTTTGGGGGACTACAATGAGCAGTTCTTC. The chain carries TRBV20-1 and TRBJ2-1; tentatively, D is TRBD1 or TRBD2 (5 bases each). The germline V gene has CDR1 DFQATT and CDR2 SNEGSKA (reference sequence). Trimming shortened V by 3 bases and J by 3 bases, and 9 bases separated the two germline ends. CDR3 length equals 13 residues.

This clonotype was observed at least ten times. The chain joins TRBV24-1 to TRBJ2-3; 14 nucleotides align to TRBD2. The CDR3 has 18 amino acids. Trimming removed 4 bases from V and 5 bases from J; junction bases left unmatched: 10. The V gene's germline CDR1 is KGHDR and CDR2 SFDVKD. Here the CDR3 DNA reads TGTGCCACCAGTGACTTACCGGGACTAGCGGGGGACCAAGATACGCAGTATTTT. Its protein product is CATSDLPGLAGDQDTQYF.

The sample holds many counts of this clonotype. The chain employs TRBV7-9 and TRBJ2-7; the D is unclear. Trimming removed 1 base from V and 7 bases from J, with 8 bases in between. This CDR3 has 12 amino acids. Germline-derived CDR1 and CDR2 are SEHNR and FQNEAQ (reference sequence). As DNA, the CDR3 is TGTGCCAGCAGCTTAGAATTCCGAGAGCAGTACTTC. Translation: CASSLEFREQYF.

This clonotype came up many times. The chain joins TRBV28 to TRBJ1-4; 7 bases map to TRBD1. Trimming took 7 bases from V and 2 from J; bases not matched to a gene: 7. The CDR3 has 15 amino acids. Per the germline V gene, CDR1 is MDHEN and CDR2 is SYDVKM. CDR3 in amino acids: CASTHWGQTNEKLFF. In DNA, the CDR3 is TGTGCCAGCACCCATTGGGGACAGACTAATGAAAAACTGTTTTTT.

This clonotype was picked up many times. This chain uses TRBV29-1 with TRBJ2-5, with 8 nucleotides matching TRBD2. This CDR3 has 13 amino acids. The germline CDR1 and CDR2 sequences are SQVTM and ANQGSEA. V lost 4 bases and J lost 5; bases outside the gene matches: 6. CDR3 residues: CSVAGGKVETQYF. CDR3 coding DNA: TGCAGCGTTGCGGGGGGGAAGGTTGAGACCCAGTACTTC.

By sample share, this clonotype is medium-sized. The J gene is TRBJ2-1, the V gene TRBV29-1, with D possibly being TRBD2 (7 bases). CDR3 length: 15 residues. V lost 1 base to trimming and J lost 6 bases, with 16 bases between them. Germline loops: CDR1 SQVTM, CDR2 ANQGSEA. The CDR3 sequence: CSVEGAGAFSNEQFF. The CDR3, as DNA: TGCAGCGTTGAAGGCGCGGGGGCTTTCTCCAATGAGCAGTTCTTC.

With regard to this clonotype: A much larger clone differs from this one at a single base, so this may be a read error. The chain's CDR3 is CASRGAYNSPLRF. CDR3 in DNA: TGTGCCAGCAGAGGAGCTTATAATTCACCCCTCCGCTTT. V usage is TRBV2 and J usage is TRBJ1-6; no clear D. The length of the CDR3 is 13 residues. The V gene's germline CDR1 is SNHLY and CDR2 FYNNEI.

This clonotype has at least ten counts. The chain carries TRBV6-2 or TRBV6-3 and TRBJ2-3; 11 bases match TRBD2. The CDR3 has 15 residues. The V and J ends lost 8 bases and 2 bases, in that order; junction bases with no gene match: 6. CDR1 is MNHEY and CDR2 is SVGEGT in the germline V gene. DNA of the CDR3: TGTGCCAGCCAAGCGGGACTAGCGGACACAGATACGCAGTATTTT. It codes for CASQAGLADTDTQYF.

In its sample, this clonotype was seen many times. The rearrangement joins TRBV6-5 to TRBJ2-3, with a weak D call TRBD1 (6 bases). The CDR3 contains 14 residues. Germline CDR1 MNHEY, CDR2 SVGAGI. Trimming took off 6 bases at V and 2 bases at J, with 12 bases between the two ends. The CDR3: CASSRQVFTDTQYF. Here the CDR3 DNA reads TGTGCCAGCAGCCGACAGGTTTTCACAGATACGCAGTATTTT.

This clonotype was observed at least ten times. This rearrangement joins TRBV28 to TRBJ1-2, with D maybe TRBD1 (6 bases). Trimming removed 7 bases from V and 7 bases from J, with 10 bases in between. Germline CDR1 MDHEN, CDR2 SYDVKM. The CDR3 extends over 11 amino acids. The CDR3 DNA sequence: TGTGCCAGCAAAACCAGGGGTGGCTACACCTTC. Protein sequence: CASKTRGGYTF.

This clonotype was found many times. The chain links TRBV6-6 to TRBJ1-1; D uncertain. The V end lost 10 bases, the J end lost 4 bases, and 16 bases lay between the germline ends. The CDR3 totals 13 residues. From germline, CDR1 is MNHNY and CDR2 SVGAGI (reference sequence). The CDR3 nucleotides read TGTGCCACCAAACCGACGGAAGCCACTGAAGCTTTCTTT. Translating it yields CATKPTEATEAFF.

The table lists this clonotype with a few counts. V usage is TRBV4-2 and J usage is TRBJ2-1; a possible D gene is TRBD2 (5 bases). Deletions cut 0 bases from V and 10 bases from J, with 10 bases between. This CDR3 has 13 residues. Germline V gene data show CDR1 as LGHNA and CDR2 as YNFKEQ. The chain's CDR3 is CASSQERRREQFF. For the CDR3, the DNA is TGTGCCAGCAGCCAAGAAAGGAGGAGAGAGCAGTTCTTC.

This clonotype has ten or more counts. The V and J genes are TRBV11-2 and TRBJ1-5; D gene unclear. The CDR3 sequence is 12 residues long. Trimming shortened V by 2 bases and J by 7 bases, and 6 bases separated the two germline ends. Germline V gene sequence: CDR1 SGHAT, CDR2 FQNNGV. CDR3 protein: CASSLLNQPQHF. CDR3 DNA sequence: TGTGCCAGCAGCTTACTCAACCAGCCCCAGCATTTT.

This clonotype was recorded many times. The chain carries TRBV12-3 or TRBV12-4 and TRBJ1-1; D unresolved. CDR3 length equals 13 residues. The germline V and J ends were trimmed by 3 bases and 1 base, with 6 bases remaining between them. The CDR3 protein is CASSLKANTEAFF. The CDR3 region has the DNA TGTGCCAGCAGTTTGAAAGCGAACACTGAAGCTTTCTTT.

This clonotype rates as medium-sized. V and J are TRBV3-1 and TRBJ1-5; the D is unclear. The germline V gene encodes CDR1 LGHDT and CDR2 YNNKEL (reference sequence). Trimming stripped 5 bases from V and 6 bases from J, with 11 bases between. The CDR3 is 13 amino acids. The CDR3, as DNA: TGTGCCAGCAGCTCTTCCGGCGGTCAGCCCCAGCATTTT. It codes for CASSSSGGQPQHF.

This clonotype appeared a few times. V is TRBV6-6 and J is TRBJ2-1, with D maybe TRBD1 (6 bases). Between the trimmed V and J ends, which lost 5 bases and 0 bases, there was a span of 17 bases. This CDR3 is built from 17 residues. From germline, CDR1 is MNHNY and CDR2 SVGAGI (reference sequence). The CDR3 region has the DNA TGTGCCAGCAGTCCCCCCAGACAGGTATACTCCTACAATGAGCAGTTCTTC. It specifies CASSPPRQVYSYNEQFF.

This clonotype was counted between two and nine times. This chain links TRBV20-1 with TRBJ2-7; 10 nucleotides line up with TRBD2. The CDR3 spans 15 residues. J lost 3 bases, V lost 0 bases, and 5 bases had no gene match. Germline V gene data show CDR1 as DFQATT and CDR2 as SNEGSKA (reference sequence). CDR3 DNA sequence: TGCAGTGCTAGAGATGTAGCGGGAGGTTACTACGAGCAGTACTTC. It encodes CSARDVAGGYYEQYF.